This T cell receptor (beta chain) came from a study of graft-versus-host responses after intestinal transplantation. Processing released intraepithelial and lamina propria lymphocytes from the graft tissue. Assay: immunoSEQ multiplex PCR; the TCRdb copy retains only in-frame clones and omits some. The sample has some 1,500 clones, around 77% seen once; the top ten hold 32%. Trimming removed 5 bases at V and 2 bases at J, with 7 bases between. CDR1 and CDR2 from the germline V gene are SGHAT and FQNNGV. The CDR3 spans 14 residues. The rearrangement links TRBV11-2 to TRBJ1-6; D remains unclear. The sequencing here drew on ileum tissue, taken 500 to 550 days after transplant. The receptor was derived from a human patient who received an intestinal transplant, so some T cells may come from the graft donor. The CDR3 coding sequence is TGTGCCAGCAGCCGCGGAGCCTATAATTCACCCCTCCACTTT. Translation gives CASSRGAYNSPLHF.